This T cell receptor beta chain was recorded in a study of T-cell reconstitution after alpha-beta-depleted transplantation in children. Whole-study results and caveats: T-cell numbers and diversity one year post-transplant derived largely from freshly generated T cells. In patients about two months after transplant, alpha-beta T cells reportedly arose from several hundred expanded graft clones. Surviving recipient T cells and intrathymic progenitors accounted for some patients' high TCRbeta diversity at day 60.

It was with unique molecular identifiers that the TCRbeta library was prepared. From the PCR reads, TCRdb called clonotypes with MiXCR, one entry per CDR3 protein. Of 200,000 to 250,000 distinct CDR3 sequences in the sample, around 25% are singletons; the top ten hold roughly 5%. Note on this clonotype: Its target is not known.

The TCR was taken from a female patient aged 2 to 10 who had a stem cell transplant for congenital amegakaryocytic thrombocytopenia, so the T cells may come from the graft donor. Source: PBMCs, mostly from graft donor cells, taken 360 days after TCRalphabeta/CD19-depleted stem cell transplant.

The CDR3 here is CASSDHGRTDTQYF. As DNA, the CDR3 is TGTGCCAGCAGTGATCACGGGAGAACAGATACGCAGTATTTT. V is TRBV25-1 and J is TRBJ2-3; a weak D match, TRBD2 (6 bases). This CDR3 contains 14 residues. Trimming left V 3 bases short and J 3 bases short, with 10 bases between. CDR1 MGHDK and CDR2 SYGVNS come from the germline V gene.